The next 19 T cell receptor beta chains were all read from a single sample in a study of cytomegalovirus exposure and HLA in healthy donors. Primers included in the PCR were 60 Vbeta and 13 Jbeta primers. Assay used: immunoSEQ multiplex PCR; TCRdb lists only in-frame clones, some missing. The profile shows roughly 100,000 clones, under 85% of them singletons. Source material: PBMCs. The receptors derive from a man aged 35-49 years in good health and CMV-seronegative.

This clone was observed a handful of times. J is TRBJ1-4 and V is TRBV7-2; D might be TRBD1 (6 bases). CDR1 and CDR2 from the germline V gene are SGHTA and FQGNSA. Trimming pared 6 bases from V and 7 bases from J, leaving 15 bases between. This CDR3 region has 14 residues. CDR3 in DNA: TGTGCCAGCAGGGGGACAACCACTTCTGAAAAACTGTTTTTT. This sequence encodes CASRGTTTSEKLFF.

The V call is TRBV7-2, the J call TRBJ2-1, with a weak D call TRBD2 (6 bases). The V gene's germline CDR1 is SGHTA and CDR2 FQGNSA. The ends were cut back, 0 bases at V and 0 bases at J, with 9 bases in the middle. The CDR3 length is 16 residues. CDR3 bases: TGTGCCAGCAGCTTAGCTCACGGGGGCTCCTACAATGAGCAGTTCTTC. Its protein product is CASSLAHGGSYNEQFF.

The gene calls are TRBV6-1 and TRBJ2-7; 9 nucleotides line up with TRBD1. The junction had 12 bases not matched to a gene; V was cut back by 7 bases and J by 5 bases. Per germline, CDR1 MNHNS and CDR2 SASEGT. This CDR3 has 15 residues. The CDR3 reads CASNRGRDRDNEQYF. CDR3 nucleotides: TGTGCCAGCAATCGGGGCCGGGACAGGGACAACGAGCAGTACTTC.

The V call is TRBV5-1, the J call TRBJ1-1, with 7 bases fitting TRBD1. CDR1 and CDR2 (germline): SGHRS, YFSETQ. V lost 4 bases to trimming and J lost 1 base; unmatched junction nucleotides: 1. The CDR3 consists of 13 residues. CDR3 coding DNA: TGCGCCAGCAGCAGACAGGGGAACACTGAAGCTTTCTTT. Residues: CASSRQGNTEAFF.

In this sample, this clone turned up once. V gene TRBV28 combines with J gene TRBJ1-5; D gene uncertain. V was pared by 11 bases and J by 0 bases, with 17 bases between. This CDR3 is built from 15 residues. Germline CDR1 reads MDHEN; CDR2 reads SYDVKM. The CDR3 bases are TGTGCCTACGCCGGAGGAAGTCATAGCAATCAGCCCCAGCATTTT. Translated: CAYAGGSHSNQPQHF.

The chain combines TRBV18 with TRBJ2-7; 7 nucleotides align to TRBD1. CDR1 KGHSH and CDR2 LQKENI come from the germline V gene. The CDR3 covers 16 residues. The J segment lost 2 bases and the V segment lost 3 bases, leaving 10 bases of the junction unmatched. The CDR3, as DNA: TGTGCCAGCTCACCCGTAGTCGGGACAGAGACCTACGAGCAGTACTTC. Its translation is CASSPVVGTETYEQYF.

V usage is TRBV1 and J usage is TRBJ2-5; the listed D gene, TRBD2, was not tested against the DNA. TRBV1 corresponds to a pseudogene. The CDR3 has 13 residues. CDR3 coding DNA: TGCACCAGCATTCGGGGGTCTAAAGAGACCCAGTACTTC. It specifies CTSIRGSKETQYF.

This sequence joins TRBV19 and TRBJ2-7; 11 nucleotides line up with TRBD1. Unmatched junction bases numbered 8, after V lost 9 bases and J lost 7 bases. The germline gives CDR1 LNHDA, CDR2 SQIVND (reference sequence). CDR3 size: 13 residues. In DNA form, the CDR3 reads TGTGCCAGCGCCGGGACAGGGGGTAGGGAGCAGTACTTC. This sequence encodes CASAGTGGREQYF.

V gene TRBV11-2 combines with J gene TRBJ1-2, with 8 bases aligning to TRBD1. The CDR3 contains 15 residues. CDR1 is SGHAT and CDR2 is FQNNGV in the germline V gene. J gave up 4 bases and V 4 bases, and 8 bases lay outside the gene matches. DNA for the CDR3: TGTGCCAGCAGCTCTACGACAGGGGCGGCCTATGGCTACACCTTC. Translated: CASSSTTGAAYGYTF.

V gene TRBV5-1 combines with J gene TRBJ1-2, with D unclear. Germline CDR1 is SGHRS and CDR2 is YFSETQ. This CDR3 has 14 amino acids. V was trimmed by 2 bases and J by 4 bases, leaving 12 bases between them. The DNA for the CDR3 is TGCGCCAGCAGCTTTATGACACCAGGCTATGGCTACACCTTC. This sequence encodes CASSFMTPGYGYTF.

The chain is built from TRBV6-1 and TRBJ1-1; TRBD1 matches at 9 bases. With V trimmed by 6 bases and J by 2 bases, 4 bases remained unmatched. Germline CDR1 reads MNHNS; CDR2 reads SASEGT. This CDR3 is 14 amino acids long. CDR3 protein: CASRKTGGNTEAFF. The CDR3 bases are TGTGCCAGCAGGAAGACAGGGGGTAACACTGAAGCTTTCTTT.

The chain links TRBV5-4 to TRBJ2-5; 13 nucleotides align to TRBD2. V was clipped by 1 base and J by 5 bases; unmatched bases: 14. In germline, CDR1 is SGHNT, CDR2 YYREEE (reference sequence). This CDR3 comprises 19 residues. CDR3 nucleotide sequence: TGTGCCAGCAGCTTGACACGGGCCCGGACTAGCGGGAGAGGGGAGACCCAGTACTTC. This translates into CASSLTRARTSGRGETQYF.

The CDR3, as DNA: TGTGCCAGTAGTATAGATCTAGCGGGTTCGAATGAGCAGTTCTTC. This codes for CASSIDLAGSNEQFF. The chain links TRBV19 to TRBJ2-1; 8 bases agree with TRBD2. The trim removed 0 bases at V and 7 bases at J, leaving 5 bases unmatched. Germline V gene data show CDR1 as LNHDA and CDR2 as SQIVND (reference sequence). The CDR3 covers 15 residues.

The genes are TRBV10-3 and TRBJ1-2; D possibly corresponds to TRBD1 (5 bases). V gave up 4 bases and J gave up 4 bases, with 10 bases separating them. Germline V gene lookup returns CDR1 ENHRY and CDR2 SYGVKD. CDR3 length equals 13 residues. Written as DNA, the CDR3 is TGTGCCATCAGTGGGGGCGGAATCTATGGCTACACCTTC. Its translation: CAISGGGIYGYTF.

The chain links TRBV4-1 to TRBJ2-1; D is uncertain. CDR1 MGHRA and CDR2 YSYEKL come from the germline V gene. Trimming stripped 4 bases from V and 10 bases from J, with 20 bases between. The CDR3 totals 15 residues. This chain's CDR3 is CASSPLASVSREQFF. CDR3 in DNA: TGCGCCAGCAGCCCGCTGGCCAGCGTAAGTAGGGAGCAGTTCTTC.

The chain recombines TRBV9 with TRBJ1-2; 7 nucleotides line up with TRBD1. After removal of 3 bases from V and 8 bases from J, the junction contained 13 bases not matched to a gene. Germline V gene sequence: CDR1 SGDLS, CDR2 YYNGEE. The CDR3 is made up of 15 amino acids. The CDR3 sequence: CASSADTTGVRGYTF. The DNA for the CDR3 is TGTGCCAGCAGCGCCGACACCACAGGGGTACGGGGCTACACCTTC.

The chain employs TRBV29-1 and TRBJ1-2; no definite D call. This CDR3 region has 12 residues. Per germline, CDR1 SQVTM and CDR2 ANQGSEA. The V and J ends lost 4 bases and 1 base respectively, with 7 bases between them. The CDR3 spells CSVAGFNYGYTF. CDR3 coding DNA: TGCAGCGTTGCGGGATTTAACTATGGCTACACCTTC.

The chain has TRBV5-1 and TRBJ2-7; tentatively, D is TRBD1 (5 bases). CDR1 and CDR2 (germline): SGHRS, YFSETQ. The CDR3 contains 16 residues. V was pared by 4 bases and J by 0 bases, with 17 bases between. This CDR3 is CASSVAADMSSYEQYF. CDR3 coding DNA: TGCGCCAGCAGCGTCGCGGCGGACATGTCCTCCTACGAGCAGTACTTC. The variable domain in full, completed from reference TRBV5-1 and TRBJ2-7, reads KAGVTQTPRYLIKTRGQQVTLSCSPISGHRSVSWYQQTPGQGLQFLFEYFSETQRNKGNFPGRFSGRQFSNSRSEMNVSTLELGDSALYLCASSVAADMSSYEQYFGPGTRLTVT.

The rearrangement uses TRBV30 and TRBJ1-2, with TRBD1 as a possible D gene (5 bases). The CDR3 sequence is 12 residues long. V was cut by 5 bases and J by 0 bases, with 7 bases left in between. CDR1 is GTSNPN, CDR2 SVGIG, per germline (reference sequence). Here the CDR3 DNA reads TGTGCCTGGGACAGATCTAACTATGGCTACACCTTC. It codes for CAWDRSNYGYTF.